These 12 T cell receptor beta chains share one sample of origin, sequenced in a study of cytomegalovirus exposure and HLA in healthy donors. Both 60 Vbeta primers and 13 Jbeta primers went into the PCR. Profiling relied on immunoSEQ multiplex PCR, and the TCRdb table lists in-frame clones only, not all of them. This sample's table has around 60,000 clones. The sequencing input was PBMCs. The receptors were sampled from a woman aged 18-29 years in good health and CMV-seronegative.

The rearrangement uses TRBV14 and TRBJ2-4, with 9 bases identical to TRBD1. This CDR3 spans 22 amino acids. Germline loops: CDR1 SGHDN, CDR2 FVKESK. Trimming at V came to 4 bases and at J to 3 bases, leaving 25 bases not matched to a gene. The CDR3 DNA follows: TGTGCCAGCAGCCGCAGCTCACATCCCGGCTGGGACAGGGTTTTAGGCAAAAACATTCAGTACTTC. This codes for CASSRSSHPGWDRVLGKNIQYF.

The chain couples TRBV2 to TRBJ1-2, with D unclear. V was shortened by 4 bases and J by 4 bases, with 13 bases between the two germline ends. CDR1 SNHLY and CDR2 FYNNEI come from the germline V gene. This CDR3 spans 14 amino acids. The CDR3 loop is CASSVRSGPYGYTF. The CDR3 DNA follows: TGTGCCAGCAGTGTGCGTTCAGGCCCCTATGGCTACACCTTC.

CDR3 sequence (DNA): TGTGCCAGCGGTCAGGGATACTCCTACAATGAGCAGTTCTTC. Translating it yields CASGQGYSYNEQFF. This chain joins TRBV2 and TRBJ2-1; the D gene is possibly TRBD1 (5 bases). The germline V gene has CDR1 SNHLY and CDR2 FYNNEI. The ends were cut back, 8 bases at V and 0 bases at J, with 11 bases in the middle. This CDR3 spans 14 amino acids.

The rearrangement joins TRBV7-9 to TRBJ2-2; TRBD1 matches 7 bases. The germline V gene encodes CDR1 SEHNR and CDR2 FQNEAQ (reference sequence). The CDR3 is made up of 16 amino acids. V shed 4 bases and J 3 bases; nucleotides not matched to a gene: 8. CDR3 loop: CASSSISGTDTGELFF. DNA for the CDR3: TGTGCCAGCAGCTCTATCTCCGGGACAGACACCGGGGAGCTGTTTTTT.

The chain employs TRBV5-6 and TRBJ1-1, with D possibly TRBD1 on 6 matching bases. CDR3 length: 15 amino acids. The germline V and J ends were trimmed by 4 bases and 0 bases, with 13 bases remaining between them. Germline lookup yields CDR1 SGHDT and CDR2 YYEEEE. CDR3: CASSRMTGLNTEAFF. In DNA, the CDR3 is TGTGCCAGCAGCCGAATGACAGGCTTGAACACTGAAGCTTTCTTT.

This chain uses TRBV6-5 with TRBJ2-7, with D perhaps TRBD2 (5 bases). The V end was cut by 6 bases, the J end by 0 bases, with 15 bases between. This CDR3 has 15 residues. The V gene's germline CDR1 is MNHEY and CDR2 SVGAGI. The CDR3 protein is CASSSGRQASYEQYF. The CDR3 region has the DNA TGTGCCAGCAGCAGCGGAAGGCAGGCCTCCTACGAGCAGTACTTC.

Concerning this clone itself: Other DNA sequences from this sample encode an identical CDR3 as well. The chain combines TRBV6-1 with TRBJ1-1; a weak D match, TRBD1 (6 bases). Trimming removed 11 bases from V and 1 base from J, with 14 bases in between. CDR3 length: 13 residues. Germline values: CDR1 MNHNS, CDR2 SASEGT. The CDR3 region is CAAGASSNTEAFF. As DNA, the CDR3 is TGTGCCGCGGGGGCCTCTTCGAACACTGAAGCTTTCTTT.

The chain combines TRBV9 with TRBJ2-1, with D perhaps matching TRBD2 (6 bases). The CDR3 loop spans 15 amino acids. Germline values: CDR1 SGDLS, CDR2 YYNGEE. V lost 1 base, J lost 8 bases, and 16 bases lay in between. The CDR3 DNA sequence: TGTGCCAGCAGCGTAACGGAGGGAATTCGCGATGAGCAGTTCTTC. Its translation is CASSVTEGIRDEQFF.

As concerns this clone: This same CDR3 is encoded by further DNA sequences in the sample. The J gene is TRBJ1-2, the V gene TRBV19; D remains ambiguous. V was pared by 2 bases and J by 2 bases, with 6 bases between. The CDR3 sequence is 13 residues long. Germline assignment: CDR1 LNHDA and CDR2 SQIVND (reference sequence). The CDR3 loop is CASSITGNYGYTF. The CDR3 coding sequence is TGTGCCAGTAGTATAACGGGGAACTATGGCTACACCTTC.

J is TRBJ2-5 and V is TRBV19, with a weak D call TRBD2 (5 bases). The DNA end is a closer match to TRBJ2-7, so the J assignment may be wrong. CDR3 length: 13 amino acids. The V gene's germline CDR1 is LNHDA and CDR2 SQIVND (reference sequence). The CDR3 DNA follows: TGTGCCAGGGAGGACCTTGTCGCCTACGAGCAGTACTTC. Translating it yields CAREDLVAYEQYF.

CDR3 protein: CASSEAPGFEETQYF. The CDR3 DNA follows: TGTGCCAGCAGTGAAGCGCCAGGGTTCGAAGAGACCCAGTACTTC. The rearrangement joins TRBV6-1 to TRBJ2-5; D might be TRBD1 (5 bases). This CDR3 spans 15 amino acids. Germline values: CDR1 MNHNS, CDR2 SASEGT. Trimming left V 0 bases short and J 3 bases short, with 11 bases between.

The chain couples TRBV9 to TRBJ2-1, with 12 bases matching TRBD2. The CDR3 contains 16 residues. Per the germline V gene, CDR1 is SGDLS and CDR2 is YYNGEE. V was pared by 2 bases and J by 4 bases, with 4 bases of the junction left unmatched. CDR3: CASSVTSGRGYNEQFF. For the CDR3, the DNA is TGTGCCAGCAGCGTGACTAGCGGGAGAGGTTACAATGAGCAGTTCTTC.